What follows are 13 T cell receptor beta chains derived from one specimen sequenced in a study of T cell clonotyping in hematopoietic cell transplantation. Only in-frame clones appear in the TCRdb table, and some are missing; sequencing was by immunoSEQ multiplex PCR. The sample holds about 29,000 clones, roughly nine tenths seen once. The sequencing used PBMCs, collected 100 days after allogeneic stem cell transplant. These TCRs come from a female patient aged 50 to 65 who had an allogeneic stem cell transplant from a related donor, so the T cells may come from the graft donor. Some clones in this sample may be carry-over from other donors' samples.

The genes are TRBV5-6 and TRBJ1-2; D call uncertain. Germline V gives CDR1 SGHDT, CDR2 YYEEEE. The CDR3 is 14 residues long. The germline V and J ends were trimmed by 0 bases and 1 base, with 7 bases remaining between them. CDR3: CASSLGEGNYGYTF. The CDR3 DNA is TGTGCCAGCAGCTTGGGGGAGGGTAACTATGGCTACACCTTC.

This chain connects TRBV7-9 to TRBJ1-1; tentative D call: TRBD1 (6 bases). V lost 5 bases and J 4 bases, leaving 14 bases between the germline ends. Germline assignment: CDR1 SEHNR and CDR2 FQNEAQ (reference sequence). The CDR3 covers 14 residues. CDR3 residues: CASSPTGATTEAFF. The CDR3 DNA reads TGTGCCAGCAGCCCGACGGGGGCTACCACTGAAGCTTTCTTT.

The rearrangement links TRBV7-3 to TRBJ1-3, with no clear D. This CDR3 region has 17 residues. Germline values: CDR1 SGHTA, CDR2 FQGTGA. V dropped 1 base and J dropped 1 base, with 14 bases sitting between them. This CDR3 is CASSLNPFGSSGNTIYF. The DNA for the CDR3 is TGTGCCAGCAGCTTAAACCCCTTTGGAAGTTCTGGAAACACCATATATTTT.

The V call is TRBV6-5, the J call TRBJ2-7; 7 bases are shared with TRBD1. Per germline, CDR1 MNHEY and CDR2 SVGAGI. The CDR3 has 13 amino acids. J lost 3 bases, V lost 7 bases, and 6 bases had no gene match. CDR3 bases: TGTGCCAGCAATCGACAGGGATTCTACGAGCAGTACTTC. It is translated as CASNRQGFYEQYF.

This chain links TRBV7-2 with TRBJ2-7; weak D call: TRBD2 (5 bases). The CDR3 is 12 residues long. The ends were cut back, 3 bases at V and 4 bases at J, with 7 bases in the middle. CDR1 and CDR2 from the germline V gene are SGHTA and FQGNSA. The CDR3 DNA is TGTGCCAGCAGCTTTAGCGCATACGAGCAGTACTTC. It codes for CASSFSAYEQYF.

The gene calls are TRBV28 and TRBJ2-5; TRBD2 might be the D (6 bases). The V and J ends lost 6 bases and 5 bases respectively, with 13 bases between them. The CDR3 consists of 13 residues. Germline CDR1 MDHEN, CDR2 SYDVKM. CDR3 coding DNA: TGTGCCAGCAGCCGGAGCGGAGGGGAGACCCAGTACTTC. It is translated as CASSRSGGETQYF. The full variable domain, with the rest looked up from reference TRBV28 and TRBJ2-5, is DVKVTQSSRYLVKRTGEKVFLECVQDMDHENMFWYRQDPGLGLRLIYFSYDVKMKEKGDIPEGYSVSREKKERFSLILESASTNQTSMYLCASSRSGGETQYFGPGTRLLVL.

The rearrangement joins TRBV7-6 to TRBJ1-4; 7 bases match TRBD1. Germline assignment: CDR1 SGHVS and CDR2 FNYEAQ. V trimming: 0 bases; J trimming: 7 bases; junction bases outside the gene matches: 2. This CDR3 has 14 residues. CDR3 sequence (DNA): TGTGCCAGCAGCTTAGCAGGGGGCGTTGAAAAACTGTTTTTT. This encodes CASSLAGGVEKLFF.

This sequence joins TRBV10-3 and TRBJ2-5; 13 bases line up with TRBD2. In germline, CDR1 is ENHRY, CDR2 SYGVKD. The CDR3 contains 17 residues. With V trimmed by 5 bases and J by 1 base, 7 bases remained unmatched. The CDR3 loop is CAISSPTSGGAQETQYF. As DNA, the CDR3 is TGTGCCATCAGTAGCCCAACTAGCGGGGGGGCCCAAGAGACCCAGTACTTC.

The chain recombines TRBV6-4 with TRBJ1-5; D might be TRBD1 (5 bases). The CDR3 extends over 13 amino acids. Trimming removed 6 bases from V and 5 bases from J, with 11 bases in between. Per germline, CDR1 MRHNA and CDR2 SNTAGT. The CDR3 here is CASSPDRHQPQHF. The CDR3 DNA follows: TGTGCCAGCAGCCCAGACAGACATCAGCCCCAGCATTTT.

The rearrangement uses TRBV19 and TRBJ1-1; TRBD1 matches at 10 bases. After removal of 5 bases from V and 10 bases from J, the junction contained 10 bases not matched to a gene. From germline, CDR1 is LNHDA and CDR2 SQIVND (reference sequence). The CDR3 is 14 residues long. The CDR3 spells CASSPGTGAFRAFF. Written as DNA, the CDR3 is TGTGCCAGTAGTCCGGGGACAGGGGCCTTCAGAGCTTTCTTT.

The genes are TRBV4-1 and TRBJ1-1; no reliable D call. The CDR3 is made up of 15 amino acids. The germline V and J ends were trimmed by 1 base and 3 bases, with 12 bases remaining between them. Per germline, CDR1 MGHRA and CDR2 YSYEKL. The CDR3 sequence is CASSQVGRLDTEAFF. The DNA of the CDR3 is TGCGCCAGCAGCCAAGTAGGACGGTTGGACACTGAAGCTTTCTTT.

This rearrangement joins TRBV21-1 to TRBJ2-6; TRBD1 is taken as the D call from the table, unchecked against the DNA. TRBV21-1 counts as a pseudogene. CDR3 size: 15 residues. CDR3 DNA: TGTGCCAGCAGCTACAGGGGGCCCTCCACCAACGTCCTGACTTTC. Residues: CASSYRGPSTNVLTF.

This clone was seen a few times. The chain employs TRBV29-1 and TRBJ2-7; D ambiguous. Germline CDR1 SQVTM, CDR2 ANQGSEA. The CDR3 contains 12 residues. Trimming shortened V by 5 bases and J by 0 bases, and 8 bases separated the two germline ends. CDR3: CSVYMSSYEQYF. In nucleotides, the CDR3 is TGCAGCGTTTACATGAGCTCCTACGAGCAGTACTTC.